One T cell receptor beta chain is described in this entry. This clonotype has at least ten counts. What antigen it recognizes has not been identified. Per-base quality was not reported, and no clone a single base away is much larger than it. TCRdb records Illumina HiSeq 2500 as the sequencer. Quantitative 5'-RACE with molecular barcodes was the method used to prepare the TCR beta libraries. As for the original processing: A new computational method, built on a probabilistic model of VDJ rearrangement, was used to identify disease-linked TCR variants. TCRdb cleaned the public reads at Q25 with fastp, built clones with MiXCR and kept in-frame beta chains. Each record represents a unique CDR3 protein, reported with the most common genes and DNA among its rows. TCRdb assigned the V and J calls; the authors' analysis was not used. This sample has just under 95,000 distinct CDR3 sequences in its table, and 8.8% of those were observed once. Approximately 4.6% of the sample goes to the ten largest clones.

This sample is drawn from a study of CD8 T cells in ankylosing spondylitis (dated by TCRdb to about 2017). As for the study more broadly: T cell receptor beta repertoires were profiled in healthy donors and ankylosing spondylitis patients so that disease-linked TCR variants could be found. Peripheral blood was sampled, and synovial fluid was also collected from ankylosing spondylitis patients. In total, the full study cohort was made up of about 110 healthy donors and about two dozen ankylosing spondylitis patients. Overall results and qualifications from the work: Blood from ankylosing spondylitis patients appeared to be characterized by a TCR beta motif composed of several highly homologous amino acid variants. In peripheral blood, the disease-linked clones were found at relatively low frequencies and had a CD8+ phenotype. Some TCR beta motif variants had previously been reported in synovial fluid and blood of reactive arthritis patients, which suggested common disease-initiation mechanisms. The disease-linked clones were reported as significantly enriched in matched synovial fluid samples from ankylosing spondylitis patients.

From the germline V gene, CDR1 is MDHEN and CDR2 is SYDVKM. Its CDR3 holds 14 amino acids, cysteine through phenylalanine. CDR3 DNA is the only sequence kept; it has 42 bases, read in frame from the first base. Germline trimming: 8 bases from V, 5 bases from J; junction bases outside gene matches: 9. Material: blood, either unsorted or a sorted T cell fraction (not recorded which). This TCR was recovered from a male donor with ankylosing spondylitis or in good health (not recorded which). This receptor chain uses TRBV28 and TRBJ2-3, and TRBD2 aligns with 8 junction nucleotides. The DNA sequence reads TGTGCCAGCGTTCCGGGGGGGCCATTAGATACGCAGTATTTT. Translated, this gives CASVPGGPLDTQYF.